This T cell receptor (beta chain) comes out of a study of vaccination and CD4 T cells after COVID-19 (dated by TCRdb to the early 2020s). Regarding the study in general: Every convalescent patient had a positive nasal swab PCR test for SARS-CoV-2, with mild disease in under ten patients and severe disease in one. A few convalescent patients gave samples both early after vaccination (day 14) and late after vaccination (days 161 to 241). The spike-specific CD4+ TCR repertoire was compared before and after mRNA vaccination in 10 to 11 COVID-19 convalescent patients and several infection-naive healthy vaccine recipients. The time from the second vaccine dose to post-vaccine blood sampling had a median of 72 days and ranged from 14 to 241 days. Two doses of either the Pfizer-BioNTech BNT162b2 vaccine (n=8) or the Moderna mRNA-1273 vaccine (n=2) were administered to participants. Post-COVID blood samples were collected from convalescent patients a median of roughly 100 days after diagnosis, with a range of roughly 30 to 161 days. In the convalescent cohort there were six males and four females, among whom were two Hispanic individuals, seven Caucasians, two Asians and one multiracial person. For stimulating the cultures, overlapping spike peptide pools were used, derived from SARS-CoV-2 as well as from the common cold coronaviruses HCoV-NL63, HCoV-OC43 and HCoV-229E. Control cultures received a CEFX viral epitope pool as the positive control, an HIV-1 Nef peptide pool as the negative control, or no peptide. Results the study describes overall, beyond this receptor: In convalescent patients, a median approximately 89% of post-vaccine SARS-CoV-2-reactive clones were detected only after vaccination, suggesting vaccine-specific priming. The median number of SARS-CoV-2-reactive clonotypes rose from 20 to 25 after infection to a few dozen after vaccination, but the change was not significant. The study included relatively few convalescent patients and did not analyze early timepoints after natural infection. Of the vaccine-specific clones in convalescent patients, 304 of 307, or nearly all, reacted only to SARS-CoV-2 spike and did not cross-react with common cold coronaviruses.

Sample time point, as interpreted from the label and publication: late sampling 161 to 241 days after vaccination in three convalescent patients. The treatment or condition label of this sample denotes: approximately nine-day PBMC culture with coronavirus spike peptide pools or control peptides (ViraFEST assay). The ViraFEST assay was used in the study, in which antigen-specific T cells were expanded with peptide pools and expanded clonotypes were subsequently identified by TCR sequencing. The positive SARS-CoV-2 PCR tests of the convalescent patients were dated from March to December 2020, before the Alpha, Beta and Delta variants emerged in the United States. Each well held 2 million to 2.5 million PBMCs cultured with around 10 ug/ml peptide pools in IMDM containing 5% human AB serum and approximately 10 IU/ml IL-2. On days 3 and 7, half of the culture medium was replaced with fresh IL-2-containing medium. After around 11 days of culture, CD4+ T cells were isolated by negative selection using the EasySep CD4+ T cell isolation kit. Ficoll-Paque Plus gradient centrifugation was used to isolate PBMCs from whole blood, and the isolated PBMCs were then either used fresh or cryopreserved at -140C. Each culture condition was generally run in triplicate wells.

This clonotype was seen once. Which antigen it targets is not known. No base qualities exist here, and no much larger clone lies one base off it. A lone read offers only weak evidence. Taken from cysteine to phenylalanine, the CDR3 has 14 residues. Solely the CDR3 DNA is kept, with 42 bases framed from the first base. Sequences MNHNS (CDR1) and SASEGT (CDR2) are obtained from the germline V gene. The junction shows trimming of 6 bases on V and 4 bases on J, and the gene matches do not reach 6 bases of it. Library construction relied on PCR. DNA from cultured CD4+ T cells was subjected to TCR sequencing with the Oncomine TCR Beta short-read assay at the Johns Hopkins FTIC core. Genomic DNA was extracted from the cultured CD4+ T cells with the QIAamp micro DNA kit. The Oncomine TCR Beta libraries from cultured CD4+ T cells were pooled using unique dual indexes and then sequenced on an Illumina iSeq 100. The source study handled its data this way. Non-productive sequences were filtered out, and CDR3s that did not start with C, did not end with F or W, or were shorter than 7 amino acids were discarded. Antigen-specific clonotypes were identified with the MANAFEST web application by comparing peptide-stimulated wells with reference and other culture wells. Positive clones required FDR below 0.05, an odds ratio above 5, and productive frequency above 0.1% in at least two of three replicate wells. A clonotype counted as cross-reactive if it showed significant expansion both in the SARS-CoV-2 spike wells and in at least one common cold coronavirus spike condition. Using R version 3.6.1, CDR3 homology was evaluated through Levenshtein distances (stringdist) along with unrooted phylogenetic trees (ape). TCRdb trimmed public reads at Q25 via fastp, called clones via MiXCR and kept in-frame beta chains. Rows matching on CDR3 protein sequence are summarized as one entry with the most common DNA and genes. The authors' filters were not applied to this entry. For this sample there are 15,000 to 20,000 distinct CDR3 sequences; over 40% appear just once. Under 15% of the sample is taken by the ten largest.

This sample comprised CD4+ T cells from blood, cultured in vitro, obtained about 7 months after SARS-CoV-2 vaccination. The chain uses TRBV6-1 and TRBJ2-7, with 10 bases aligning to TRBD1. The clonotype originates from a human donor who had recovered from COVID-19. Read as DNA, the sequence is TGTGCCAGCAGGAGACAGGGGGCAACTTACGAGCAGTACTTC. Its protein is CASRRQGATYEQYF.